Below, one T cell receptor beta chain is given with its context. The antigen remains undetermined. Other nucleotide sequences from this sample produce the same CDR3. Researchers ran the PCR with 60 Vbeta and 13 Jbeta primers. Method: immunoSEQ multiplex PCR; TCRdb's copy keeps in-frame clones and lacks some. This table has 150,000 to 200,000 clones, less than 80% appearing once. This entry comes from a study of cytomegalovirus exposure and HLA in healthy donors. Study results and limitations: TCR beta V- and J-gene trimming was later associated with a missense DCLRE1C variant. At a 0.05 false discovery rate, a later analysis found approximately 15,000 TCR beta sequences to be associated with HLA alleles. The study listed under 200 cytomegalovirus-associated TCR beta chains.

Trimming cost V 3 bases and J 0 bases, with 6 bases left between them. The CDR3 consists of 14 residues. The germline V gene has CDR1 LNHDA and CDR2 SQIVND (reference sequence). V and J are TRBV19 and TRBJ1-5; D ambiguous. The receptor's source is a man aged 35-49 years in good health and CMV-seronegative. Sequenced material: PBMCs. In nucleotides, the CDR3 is TGTGCCAGTAGTATGGCAGATAGCAATCAGCCCCAGCATTTT. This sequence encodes CASSMADSNQPQHF.